The source of this T cell receptor beta chain is a study of blood T cell repertoires in COVID-19 (dated by TCRdb to the early 2020s). Concerning the study at large: The collaborator samples originated in the United States, Italy and Spain and spanned the acute and convalescent phases of COVID-19. Samples were obtained from the ongoing ImmuneRACE study (first 160 participants) and from about 1,300 subjects provided by 6 global collaborators. Deeply sampled blood TCRbeta repertoires from subjects exposed to, actively infected with, or recovered from COVID-19 were included in the dataset. The prospective study material was composed of cDNA or gDNA derived from T cells, B-cell-depleted T cells, or PBMCs. Where available, HLA class I and class II types were taken from metadata supplied by the sample provider and were not determined by assay-based typing. Nearly every sample came with metadata listing a de-identified subject ID, COVID-19 status, age in years and sex. The repertoires were made available in a free public database intended to serve as a resource for research on the immune response to SARS-CoV-2. Paper-wide results and their limitations: The quantity of clinical and demographic metadata differed by source and by participant and was supplied without curation.

A word on this clone: Its binding antigen is unknown. No much larger clone is present one base from it, and per-base qualities are unavailable.

TCRbeta CDR3 regions were amplified from genomic DNA by means of the immunoSEQ Assay, a bias-controlled multiplex PCR. The source study handled its data this way. Within the assay, amplification of reference gene primers was used to estimate how many nucleated cells each sample contained. To quantify the absolute abundance of each unique TCRbeta CDR3 rearrangement, sequence reads were collapsed and filtered. For each sample, productive Simpson clonality was calculated as the square root of Simpson's diversity index across productive rearrangements. TCRdb limited this immuneACCESS table to in-frame rearrangements with V and J called. A share of clones is missing; checked studies link under half to unresolved V genes, and the rest is unexplained. From that table come the V and J calls and clone size; the DNA was used to work out D and trimming. Present in this sample are 150,000 to 200,000 clones, around 84% of which were seen just once. The ten largest clonotypes hold roughly 19% of the sample.

Each collaborating institution followed its own protocols to collect whole blood in K2EDTA tubes. Collaborator samples were shipped for TCRbeta analysis as frozen whole blood, isolated PBMCs, or DNA extracted from either sample type. Compared with germline, V lacks 4 bases and J lacks 2 bases; bases without a gene match: 14. As encoded in the germline V gene, CDR1 is SGDLS while CDR2 is YYNGEE. Inclusive of the bounding cysteine and phenylalanine, the CDR3 is 19 residues long. Only CDR3 DNA is held: 57 bases, read in frame from base 1. What was sequenced was peripheral blood. This sequence was found in a woman older than 75 with acute or convalescent COVID-19. The rearranged chain carries TRBV9 and TRBJ2-3, with 12 bases aligning to TRBD2. The DNA sequence is TGTGCCAGCAGCCCGGGGCGGCTAGCGGGGGGGCGGTCCACAGATACGCAGTATTTT. The translation is CASSPGRLAGGRSTDTQYF.